This T cell receptor (beta chain) came from a study of OX40 agonist ivuxolimab in advanced cancers. This CDR3 has 15 residues. V was cut by 3 bases and J by 6 bases, with 15 bases left in between. Germline V gene lookup returns CDR1 MDHEN and CDR2 SYDVKM. Repertoires were generated with immunoSEQ multiplex PCR, while TCRdb's copy carries only in-frame clones and drops some. Among 75,000 to 90,000 clones listed, about 90% were seen once. The specimen was CD4+ or CD8+ T cells sorted from blood, collected in a trial of the OX40 agonist ivuxolimab. This TCR was recovered from an adult with an advanced solid tumor such as melanoma, head and neck, liver or kidney cancer. The chain joins TRBV28 to TRBJ1-5; D is undetermined. CDR3 in amino acids: CASSFVRLGSQPQHF. CDR3 in DNA: TGTGCCAGCAGTTTCGTCCGGCTAGGATCTCAGCCCCAGCATTTT. Together with reference TRBV28 and TRBJ1-5, the CDR3 gives the full variable domain: DVKVTQSSRYLVKRTGEKVFLECVQDMDHENMFWYRQDPGLGLRLIYFSYDVKMKEKGDIPEGYSVSREKKERFSLILESASTNQTSMYLCASSFVRLGSQPQHFGDGTRLSIL.